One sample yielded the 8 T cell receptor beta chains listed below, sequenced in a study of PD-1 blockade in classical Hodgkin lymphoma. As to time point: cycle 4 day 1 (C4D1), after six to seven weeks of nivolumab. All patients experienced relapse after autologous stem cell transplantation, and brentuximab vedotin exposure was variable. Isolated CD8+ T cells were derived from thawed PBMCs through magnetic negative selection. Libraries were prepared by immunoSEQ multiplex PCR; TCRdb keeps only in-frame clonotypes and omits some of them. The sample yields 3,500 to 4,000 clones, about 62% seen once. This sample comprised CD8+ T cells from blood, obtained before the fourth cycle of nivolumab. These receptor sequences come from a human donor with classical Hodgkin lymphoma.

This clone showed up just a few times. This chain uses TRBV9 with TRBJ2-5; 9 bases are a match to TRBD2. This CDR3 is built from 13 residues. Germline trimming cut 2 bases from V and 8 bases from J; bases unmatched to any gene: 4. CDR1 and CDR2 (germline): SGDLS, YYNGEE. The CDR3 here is CASSVGGGDTQYF. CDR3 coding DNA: TGTGCCAGCAGCGTGGGCGGGGGGGACACCCAGTACTTC.

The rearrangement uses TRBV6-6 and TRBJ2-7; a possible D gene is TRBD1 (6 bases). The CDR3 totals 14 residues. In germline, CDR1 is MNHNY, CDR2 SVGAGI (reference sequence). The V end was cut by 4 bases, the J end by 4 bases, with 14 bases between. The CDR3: CASSSGQGPYEQYF. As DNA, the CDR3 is TGTGCCAGCAGTTCTGGGCAGGGGCCTTACGAGCAGTACTTC.

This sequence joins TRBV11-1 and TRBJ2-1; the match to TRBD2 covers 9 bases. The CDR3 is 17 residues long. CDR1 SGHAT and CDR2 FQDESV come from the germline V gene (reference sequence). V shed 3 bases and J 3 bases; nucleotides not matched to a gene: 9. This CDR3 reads CASSFPTGTSLYNEQFF. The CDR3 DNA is TGTGCCAGCAGCTTTCCAACAGGGACTAGCCTCTACAATGAGCAGTTCTTC.

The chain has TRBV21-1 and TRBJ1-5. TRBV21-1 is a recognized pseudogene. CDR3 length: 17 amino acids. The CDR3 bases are TGTGCCAGCAGCGACCGGGACCGAAGCCTGGGCAATCAGCCCCAGCATTTT. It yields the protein CASSDRDRSLGNQPQHF.

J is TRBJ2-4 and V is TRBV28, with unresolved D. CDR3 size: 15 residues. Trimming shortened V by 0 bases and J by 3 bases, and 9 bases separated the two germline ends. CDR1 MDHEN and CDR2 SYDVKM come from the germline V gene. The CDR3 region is CASSLWAIDKNIQYF. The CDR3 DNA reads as TGTGCCAGCAGTTTATGGGCAATTGACAAAAACATTCAGTACTTC.

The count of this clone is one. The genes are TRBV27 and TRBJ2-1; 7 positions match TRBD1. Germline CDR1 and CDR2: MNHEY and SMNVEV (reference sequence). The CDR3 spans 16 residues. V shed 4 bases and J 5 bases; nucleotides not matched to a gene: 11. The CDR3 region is CASSYYMTGRNNEQFF. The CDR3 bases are TGTGCCAGCAGTTATTACATGACAGGGCGGAACAATGAGCAGTTCTTC.

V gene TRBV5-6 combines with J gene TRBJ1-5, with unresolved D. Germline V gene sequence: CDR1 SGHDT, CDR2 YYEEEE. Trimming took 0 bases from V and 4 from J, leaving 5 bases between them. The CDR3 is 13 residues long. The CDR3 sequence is CASSLGPNQPQHF. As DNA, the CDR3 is TGTGCCAGCAGCTTGGGCCCGAATCAGCCCCAGCATTTT.

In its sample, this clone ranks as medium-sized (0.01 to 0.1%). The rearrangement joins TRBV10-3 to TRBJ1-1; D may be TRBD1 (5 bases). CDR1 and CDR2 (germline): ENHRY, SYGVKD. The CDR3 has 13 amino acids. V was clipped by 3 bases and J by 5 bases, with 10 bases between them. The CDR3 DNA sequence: TGTGCCATCAGTGATCGGGGGTTTACTGAAGCTTTCTTT. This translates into CAISDRGFTEAFF.